One sample yielded the 17 T cell receptor beta chains listed below, sequenced in a study of beta chain features in type 1 diabetes. General study results and limits: Moderate but significant shortening of TCRB CDR3s was recorded in all four CD4+ subsets from Type 1 diabetes patients.

Their recognized antigens are unknown. The isolated RNA, all of it, was reverse transcribed, so expressed TCRB transcripts were what got sequenced. This table comes from immunoSEQ multiplex PCR, and its TCRdb copy is limited to in-frame clones, with some not included. The table lists roughly 150,000 clones, about 9% of them singletons. Sample: central memory CD4+ T cells from blood. Receptor source: a woman aged 25 to 39 with type 1 diabetes.

The chain employs TRBV28 and TRBJ2-2; D perhaps matches TRBD1 (5 bases). This CDR3 has 14 residues. V was cut by 7 bases and J by 3 bases, with 12 bases left in between. Germline V CDR1 and CDR2: MDHEN, SYDVKM. CDR3 DNA sequence: TGTGCCAGCACCGTGGACACAGACACCGGGGAGCTGTTTTTT. Its translation is CASTVDTDTGELFF.

This clone occurred a few times. The DNA of the CDR3 is TGCGCCAGCAGCTTGGAGGGGGATTATGAGCAGTACTTC. This encodes CASSLEGDYEQYF. This chain uses TRBV5-1 with TRBJ2-7; D is possibly TRBD1 (6 bases). This CDR3 has 13 residues. The V gene lost 0 bases and the J gene lost 7 bases, with 11 bases spanning the gap. Germline values: CDR1 SGHRS, CDR2 YFSETQ. The full variable domain, its missing parts supplied by reference TRBV5-1 and TRBJ2-7, is KAGVTQTPRYLIKTRGQQVTLSCSPISGHRSVSWYQQTPGQGLQFLFEYFSETQRNKGNFPGRFSGRQFSNSRSEMNVSTLELGDSALYLCASSLEGDYEQYFGPGTRLTVT.

This clone was seen a few times. The V call is TRBV18, the J call TRBJ2-7; TRBD2 matches 7 bases. The germline CDR1 and CDR2 sequences are KGHSH and LQKENI. Trimming removed 3 bases from V and 3 bases from J; junction bases left unmatched: 5. The CDR3 sequence is 14 residues long. The CDR3 nucleotides are TGTGCCAGCTCACCGAGGGACTATCTCTACGAGCAGTACTTC. It encodes CASSPRDYLYEQYF.

This clone was recorded a few times. V usage is TRBV6-5 and J usage is TRBJ1-2, with 10 bases that match TRBD1. With V trimmed by 2 bases and J by 9 bases, 6 bases remained unmatched. The germline V gene encodes CDR1 MNHEY and CDR2 SVGAGI. The CDR3 is made up of 14 amino acids. The CDR3 here is CASSYRDRGFRYTF. The CDR3, as DNA: TGTGCCAGCAGTTACCGGGACAGGGGCTTCCGCTACACCTTC.

Comment on this clone: One junction end does not reproduce the germline sequence, and a read error may be involved. The gene calls are TRBV7-7 and TRBJ2-5, with 8 bases identical to TRBD1. This CDR3 comprises 15 residues. Per the germline V gene, CDR1 is SSHAT and CDR2 is FNYEAQ (reference sequence). The CDR3: CASSLGTGGKETQYF. In DNA form, the CDR3 reads TGTGCTAGCAGTTTGGGGACAGGCGGGAAAGAGACCCAGTACTTC.

There are a few counts of this clone. In the same sample, other DNA sequences code for this CDR3. The J gene is TRBJ2-1, the V gene TRBV4-1; 11 positions agree with TRBD1. CDR1 and CDR2 from the germline V gene are MGHRA and YSYEKL. J lost 1 base, V lost 6 bases, and 5 bases had no gene match. This CDR3 has 16 residues. The chain's CDR3 is CASSPGQGGSYNEQFF. CDR3 sequence (DNA): TGCGCCAGCAGTCCGGGACAGGGGGGATCCTACAATGAGCAGTTCTTC.

The chain uses TRBV19 and TRBJ2-5; 7 bases match TRBD1. Trimming removed 3 bases from V and 3 bases from J; junction bases left unmatched: 4. CDR3 length: 14 amino acids. Per germline, CDR1 LNHDA and CDR2 SQIVND (reference sequence). The CDR3 region has the DNA TGTGCCAGTAGTATTAGCGACAGGGAAGAGACCCAGTACTTC. Translated, it gives CASSISDREETQYF.

This clone was observed a few times. The chain joins TRBV7-3 to TRBJ2-1; D uncertain. CDR1 SGHTA and CDR2 FQGTGA come from the germline V gene. V gave up 1 base and J gave up 6 bases, with 7 bases separating them. The CDR3 spans 13 residues. As DNA, the CDR3 is TGTGCCAGCAGCTTAAGCGCCGGCAATGAGCAGTTCTTC. Protein product: CASSLSAGNEQFF. The full variable domain, in which reference TRBV7-3 and TRBJ2-1 provide the parts outside the CDR3, is GAGVSQTPSNKVTEKGKYVELRCDPISGHTALYWYRQSLGQGPEFLIYFQGTGAADDSGLPNDRFFAVRPEGSVSTLKIQRTERGDSAVYLCASSLSAGNEQFFGPGTRLTVL.

This clone showed up just a few times. This rearrangement joins TRBV20-1 to TRBJ2-3; D unresolved. Germline lookup yields CDR1 DFQATT and CDR2 SNEGSKA (reference sequence). The CDR3 totals 11 residues. V was cut by 4 bases and J by 6 bases, with 8 bases left in between. The CDR3 region is CSATARDTQYF. CDR3 nucleotides: TGCAGTGCTACCGCTCGGGATACGCAGTATTTT.

The chain carries TRBV18 and TRBJ2-7; TRBD1 is a possible D gene (6 bases). CDR3 length equals 14 residues. Looked up from germline, CDR1 is KGHSH and CDR2 is LQKENI. V dropped 0 bases and J dropped 6 bases, with 12 bases sitting between them. In DNA form, the CDR3 reads TGTGCCAGCTCACCACCTGCAGGGGTCCGCGAGCAGTACTTC. Encoded protein: CASSPPAGVREQYF.

This clone was counted between two and nine times. The chain recombines TRBV30 with TRBJ1-5; D call uncertain. The CDR3 consists of 14 residues. Germline lookup yields CDR1 GTSNPN and CDR2 SVGIG (reference sequence). Trimming left V 0 bases short and J 9 bases short, with 15 bases between. CDR3 in amino acids: CAWSVPDSERPQHF. The CDR3 region has the DNA TGTGCCTGGAGTGTACCGGACTCCGAAAGGCCCCAGCATTTT.

This chain connects TRBV19 to TRBJ2-3, with a possible D match to TRBD2 (5 bases). V was clipped by 7 bases and J by 3 bases, with 11 bases between them. CDR1 and CDR2 (germline): LNHDA, SQIVND (reference sequence). This CDR3 has 13 amino acids. The CDR3 region is CASKRDVTDTQYF. DNA of the CDR3: TGTGCCAGTAAACGGGATGTGACAGATACGCAGTATTTT.

This clone has a handful of counts. The DNA of the CDR3 is TGTGCCAGCAGCTTGGGGACACCGTACGAGCAGTACTTC. It encodes CASSLGTPYEQYF. The chain combines TRBV11-3 with TRBJ2-7; a weak D match, TRBD1 (6 bases). The CDR3 has 13 amino acids. The V and J ends lost 3 bases and 4 bases respectively, with 10 bases between them. The germline CDR1 and CDR2 sequences are SGHNT and YENEEA.

This clone occurred a few times. This chain connects TRBV15 to TRBJ1-1; a possible D gene is TRBD1 (6 bases). V was clipped by 0 bases and J by 6 bases, with 11 bases between them. This CDR3 region has 14 residues. CDR1 is LNHNV and CDR2 is YYDKDF in the germline V gene (reference sequence). The CDR3: CATSREVRGAEAFF. CDR3 sequence (DNA): TGTGCCACCAGCAGAGAGGTCAGGGGCGCTGAAGCTTTCTTT.

The genes are TRBV28 and TRBJ1-2; 9 positions match TRBD1. Germline V gives CDR1 MDHEN, CDR2 SYDVKM. Unmatched junction bases numbered 9, after V lost 6 bases and J lost 7 bases. This CDR3 comprises 14 residues. CDR3 DNA sequence: TGTGCCAGCAGGGATGGGACAGGGCGAAGTGGCTACACCTTC. Translating gives CASRDGTGRSGYTF.

This chain links TRBV15 with TRBJ1-5, with D unclear. Germline-derived CDR1 and CDR2 are LNHNV and YYDKDF (reference sequence). The CDR3 consists of 15 residues. Trimming removed 4 bases at V and 4 bases at J, with 14 bases between. CDR3 nucleotides: TGTGCCACCAGCACCGGTGACGGAGTAAATCAGCCCCAGCATTTT. Protein sequence: CATSTGDGVNQPQHF.

This clone was picked up a small number of times. The genes are TRBV2 and TRBJ1-2; the match to TRBD1 covers 7 bases. The CDR3 has 11 amino acids. Germline CDR1 is SNHLY and CDR2 is FYNNEI. Germline trimming cut 4 bases from V and 14 bases from J; bases unmatched to any gene: 7. The chain's CDR3 is CASSAGTALTF. As DNA, the CDR3 is TGTGCCAGCAGTGCCGGGACAGCGTTGACCTTC.